These T cell receptor beta chains were read from a single sample in a study of blood T cell repertoires in COVID-19. Sequencing used immunoSEQ multiplex PCR; TCRdb keeps in-frame clones, though not all of them. This table has fewer than 95,000 clones, about 93% appearing once. Sequenced material: peripheral blood. These receptors were collected from a woman older than 75 with acute or convalescent COVID-19. Each CDR3 is given with its conserved first and last residue. The order of the fields is D gene, J gene, clone size, V gene, CDR3 DNA, CDR3 protein. The D gene is left open where the match is weak. Clone size is shown for a subset of rows, as once, few, many or a class of expanded clone.

D: -; J: TRBJ2-3; size: -; V: TRBV19; DNA: TGTGCCAGTAGCCCCCAACGCGACACTCGGGGGTCAGATACGCAGTATTTT; CDR3: CASSPQRDTRGSDTQYF
D: -; J: TRBJ2-7; size: few; V: TRBV5-1; DNA: TGCGCCAGCAGCAAGGACTTTACCTACGAGCAGTACTTC; CDR3: CASSKDFTYEQYF
D: TRBD2; J: TRBJ2-1; size: once; V: TRBV3-1/TRBV3-2; DNA: TGTGCCAGCAGCCAGTTTACTAGCGGGGTTGAGCAGTTCTTC; CDR3: CASSQFTSGVEQFF
D: -; J: TRBJ2-7; size: -; V: TRBV6-1; DNA: TGTGCCAGCAGTGAAAGCACCGGGGGATACGAGCAGTACTTC; CDR3: CASSESTGGYEQYF
D: -; J: TRBJ1-1; size: -; V: TRBV7-9; DNA: TGTGCCAGCAGCTTAAGAGGGTTAGCTGAAGCTTTCTTT; CDR3: CASSLRGLAEAFF
D: TRBD1; J: TRBJ1-4; size: -; V: TRBV2; DNA: TGTGCCAGCAGGGATAACAGGGGGAAACTGTTTTTT; CDR3: CASRDNRGKLFF
D: -; J: TRBJ1-6; size: -; V: TRBV19; DNA: TGTGCCAGTAGTATCGCCAGCTCCTATAATTCACCCCTCCACTTT; CDR3: CASSIASSYNSPLHF
D: TRBD1; J: TRBJ1-6; size: -; V: TRBV5-1; DNA: TGCGCCAGCAGAAAGGGACAGGCAAATTCACCCCTCCACTTT; CDR3: CASRKGQANSPLHF
D: -; J: TRBJ2-3; size: -; V: TRBV6-1; DNA: TGTGCTAGCAGTGAGGGACTCCCTAGCACAGATACGCAGTATTTT; CDR3: CASSEGLPSTDTQYF
D: -; J: TRBJ2-7; size: few; V: TRBV9; DNA: TGTGCCAGCAGCGTAGGCGACAGGACGTTAGGAGGCGAGCAGTACTTC; CDR3: CASSVGDRTLGGEQYF
D: TRBD1; J: TRBJ1-2; size: once; V: TRBV6-4; DNA: TGTGCCAGCAGAACCCCAGGGGGTGGCTACACCTTC; CDR3: CASRTPGGGYTF
D: -; J: TRBJ2-3; size: -; V: TRBV10-1; DNA: TGCGCCAGCCGAGAGACGACTAGCACAGATACGCAGTATTTT; CDR3: CASRETTSTDTQYF
D: -; J: TRBJ1-6; size: -; V: TRBV4-3; DNA: TGCGCCAGCAGCCAAGATTCAACGGGGGGAAGGACCTATAATTCACCCCTCCACTTT; CDR3: CASSQDSTGGRTYNSPLHF
D: TRBD1; J: TRBJ2-5; size: -; V: TRBV6-5; DNA: TGTGCCAGCAGTTACGCCGGGACAGGTGTAGAGACCCAGTACTTC; CDR3: CASSYAGTGVETQYF
D: -; J: TRBJ2-1; size: -; V: TRBV20-1; DNA: TGCAGTGCTAGACGAGAGCGGCAGTTCTTC; CDR3: CSARRERQFF